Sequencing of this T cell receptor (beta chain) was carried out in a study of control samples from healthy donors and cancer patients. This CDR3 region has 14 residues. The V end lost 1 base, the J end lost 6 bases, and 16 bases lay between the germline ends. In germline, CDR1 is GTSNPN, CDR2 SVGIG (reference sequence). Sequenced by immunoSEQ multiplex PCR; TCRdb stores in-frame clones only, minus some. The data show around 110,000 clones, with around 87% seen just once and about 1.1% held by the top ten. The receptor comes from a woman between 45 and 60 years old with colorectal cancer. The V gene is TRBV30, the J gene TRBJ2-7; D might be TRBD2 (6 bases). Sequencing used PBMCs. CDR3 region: CAWSDGAGLGEQYF. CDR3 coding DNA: TGTGCCTGGAGTGATGGGGCGGGGCTGGGCGAGCAGTACTTC.